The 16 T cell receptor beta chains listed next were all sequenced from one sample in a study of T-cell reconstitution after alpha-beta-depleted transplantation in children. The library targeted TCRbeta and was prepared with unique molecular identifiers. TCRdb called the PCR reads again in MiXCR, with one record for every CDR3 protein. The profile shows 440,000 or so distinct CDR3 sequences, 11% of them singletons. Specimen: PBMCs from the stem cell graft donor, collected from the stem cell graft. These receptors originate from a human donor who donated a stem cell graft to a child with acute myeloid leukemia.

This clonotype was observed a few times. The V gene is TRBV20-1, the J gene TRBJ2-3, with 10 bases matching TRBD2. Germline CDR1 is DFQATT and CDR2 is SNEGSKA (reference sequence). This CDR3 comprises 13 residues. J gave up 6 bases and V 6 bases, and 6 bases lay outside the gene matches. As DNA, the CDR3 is TGCAGTGCAAGCGGGGGGGCGAAGGATACGCAGTATTTT. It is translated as CSASGGAKDTQYF.

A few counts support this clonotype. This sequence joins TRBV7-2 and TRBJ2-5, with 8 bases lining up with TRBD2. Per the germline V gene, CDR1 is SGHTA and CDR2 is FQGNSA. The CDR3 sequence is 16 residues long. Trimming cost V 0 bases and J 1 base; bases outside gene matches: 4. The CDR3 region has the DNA TGTGCCAGCAGCTTAGCGGGAGCGGGGGCCCAAGAGACCCAGTACTTC. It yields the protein CASSLAGAGAQETQYF. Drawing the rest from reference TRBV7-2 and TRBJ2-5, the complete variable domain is GAGVSQSPSNKVTEKGKDVELRCDPISGHTALYWYRQSLGQGLEFLIYFQGNSAPDKSGLPSDRFSAERTGGSVSTLTIQRTQQEDSAVYLCASSLAGAGAQETQYFGPGTRLLVL.

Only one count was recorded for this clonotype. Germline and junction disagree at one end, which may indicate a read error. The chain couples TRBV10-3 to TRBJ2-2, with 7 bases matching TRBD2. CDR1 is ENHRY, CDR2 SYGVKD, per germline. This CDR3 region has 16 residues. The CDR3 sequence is CATSDISREDTGELFF. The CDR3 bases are TGTGCCACCAGTGACATCTCTCGGGAGGATACCGGGGAGCTGTTTTTT.

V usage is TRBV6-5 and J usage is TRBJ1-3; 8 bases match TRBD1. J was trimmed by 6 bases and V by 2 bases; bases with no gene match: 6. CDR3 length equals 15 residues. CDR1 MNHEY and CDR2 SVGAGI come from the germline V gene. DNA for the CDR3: TGTGCCAGCAGTTACAAACCGGGACAGGCAAACACCATATATTTT. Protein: CASSYKPGQANTIYF.

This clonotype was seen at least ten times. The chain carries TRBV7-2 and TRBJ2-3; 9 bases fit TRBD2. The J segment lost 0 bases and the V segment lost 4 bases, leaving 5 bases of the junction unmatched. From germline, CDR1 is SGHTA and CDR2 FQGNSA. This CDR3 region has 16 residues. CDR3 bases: TGTGCCAGCAGCTCCCGGACTAGCGCGAGCACAGATACGCAGTATTTT. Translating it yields CASSSRTSASTDTQYF.

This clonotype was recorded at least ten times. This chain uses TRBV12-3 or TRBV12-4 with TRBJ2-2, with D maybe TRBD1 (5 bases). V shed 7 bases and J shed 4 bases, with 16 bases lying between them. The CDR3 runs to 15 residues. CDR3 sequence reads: CASKVGQGFTGELFF. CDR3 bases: TGTGCCAGCAAGGTGGGGCAGGGCTTCACCGGGGAGCTGTTTTTT.

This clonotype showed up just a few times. CDR3 nucleotide sequence: TGCGCCAGCAGCCAATGGACTCAGTACGAGCAGTACTTC. Its translation is CASSQWTQYEQYF. The chain links TRBV4-3 to TRBJ2-7, with D possibly TRBD2 on 5 matching bases. This CDR3 contains 13 residues. Germline V CDR1 and CDR2: LGHNA, YSLEER. The V end lost 2 bases, the J end lost 4 bases, and 9 bases lay between the germline ends.

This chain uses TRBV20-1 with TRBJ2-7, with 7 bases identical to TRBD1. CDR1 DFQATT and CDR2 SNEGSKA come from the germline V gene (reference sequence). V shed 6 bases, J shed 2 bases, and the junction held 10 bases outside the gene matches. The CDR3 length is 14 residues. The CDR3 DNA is TGCAGTGCAACAGGGGACGGAAGGACCTACGAGCAGTACTTC. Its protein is CSATGDGRTYEQYF.

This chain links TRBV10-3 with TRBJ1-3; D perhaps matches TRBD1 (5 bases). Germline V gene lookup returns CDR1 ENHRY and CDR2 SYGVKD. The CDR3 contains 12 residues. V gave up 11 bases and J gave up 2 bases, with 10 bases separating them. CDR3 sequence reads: CASWGAGNTIYF. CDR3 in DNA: TGTGCCTCCTGGGGCGCTGGAAACACCATATATTTT.

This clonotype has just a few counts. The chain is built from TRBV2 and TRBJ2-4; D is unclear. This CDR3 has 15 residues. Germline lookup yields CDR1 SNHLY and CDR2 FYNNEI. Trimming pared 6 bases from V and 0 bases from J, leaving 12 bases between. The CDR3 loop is CASRVEDLAKNIQYF. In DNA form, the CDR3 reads TGTGCCAGCAGGGTTGAGGATCTAGCCAAAAACATTCAGTACTTC. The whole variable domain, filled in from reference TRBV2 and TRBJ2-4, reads EPEVTQTPSHQVTQMGQEVILRCVPISNHLYFYWYRQILGQKVEFLVSFYNNEISEKSEIFDDQFSVERPDGSNFTLKIRSTKLEDSAMYFCASRVEDLAKNIQYFGAGTRLSVL.

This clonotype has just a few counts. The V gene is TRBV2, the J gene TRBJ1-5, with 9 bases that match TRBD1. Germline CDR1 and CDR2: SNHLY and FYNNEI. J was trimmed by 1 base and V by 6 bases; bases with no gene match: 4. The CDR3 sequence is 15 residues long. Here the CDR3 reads CASRRDRVSNQPQHF. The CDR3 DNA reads TGTGCCAGCAGACGGGACAGGGTCAGCAATCAGCCCCAGCATTTT.

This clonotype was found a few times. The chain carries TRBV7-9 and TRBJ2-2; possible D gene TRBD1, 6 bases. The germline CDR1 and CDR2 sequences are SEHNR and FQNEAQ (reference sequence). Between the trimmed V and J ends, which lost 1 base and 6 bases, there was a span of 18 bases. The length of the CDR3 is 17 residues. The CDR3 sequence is CASSLESDSIRAGELFF. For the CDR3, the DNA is TGTGCCAGCAGCTTAGAATCGGACAGCATCAGGGCCGGGGAGCTGTTTTTT.

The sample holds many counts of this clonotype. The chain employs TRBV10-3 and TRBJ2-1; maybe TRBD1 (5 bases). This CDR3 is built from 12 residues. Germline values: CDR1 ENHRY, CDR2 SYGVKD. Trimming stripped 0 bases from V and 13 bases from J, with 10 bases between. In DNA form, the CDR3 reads TGTGCCATCAGTGAGTCGGCTAGGGGTCAGTTCTTC. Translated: CAISESARGQFF.

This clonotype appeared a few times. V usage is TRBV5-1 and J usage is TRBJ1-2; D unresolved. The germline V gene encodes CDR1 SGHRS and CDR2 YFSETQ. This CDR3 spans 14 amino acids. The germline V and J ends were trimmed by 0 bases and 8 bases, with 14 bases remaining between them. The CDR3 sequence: CASSLAGQSGGYTF. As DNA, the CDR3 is TGCGCCAGCAGCTTGGCCGGTCAGAGCGGGGGCTACACCTTC.

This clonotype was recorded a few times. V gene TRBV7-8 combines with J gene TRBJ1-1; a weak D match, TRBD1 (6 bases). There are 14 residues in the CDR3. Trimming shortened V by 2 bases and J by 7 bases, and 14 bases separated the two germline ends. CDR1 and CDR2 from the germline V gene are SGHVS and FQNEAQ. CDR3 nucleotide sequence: TGTGCCAGCAGCTTACTGTCAGGGGTCGGTGAAGCTTTCTTT. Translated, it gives CASSLLSGVGEAFF.

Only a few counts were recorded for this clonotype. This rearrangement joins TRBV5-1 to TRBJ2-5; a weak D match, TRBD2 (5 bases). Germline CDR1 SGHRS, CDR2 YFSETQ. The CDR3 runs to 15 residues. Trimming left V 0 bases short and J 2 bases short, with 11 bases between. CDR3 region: CASSLAQDFQETQYF. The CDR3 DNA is TGCGCCAGCAGCTTGGCCCAGGACTTTCAAGAGACCCAGTACTTC.